Described below is a single T cell receptor beta chain sequence and its context. Its antigen is not known. From 5'RACE with constant-segment primers came TCR alpha and TCR beta cDNA libraries that carried sample barcodes and UMIs. Each CDR3 protein is one row after TCRdb ran MiXCR on the 5' RACE reads. The table records 400,000 to 450,000 distinct CDR3 sequences, more than 15% of them present only once. This sample stems from a study of T-cell memory formation after mild COVID-19. Study results and caveats: Clones that contracted from day 15 to 85 were balanced CD4/CD8, while later expanders leaned CD4+.

V gave up 4 bases and J gave up 4 bases, with 10 bases separating them. This CDR3 contains 13 residues. Germline V gene sequence: CDR1 SGHTA, CDR2 FQGNSA. The sequencing input was PBMCs or a T cell subset sorted from them (not recorded which). J is TRBJ1-2 and V is TRBV7-2; tentatively, D is TRBD1 (6 bases). The clonotype was recovered from a young man who had mild COVID-19 (a few samples of this study predate the infection). Cell type and time point are not known. The CDR3: CASSSQGVYGYTF. DNA for the CDR3: TGTGCCAGCAGCTCACAGGGTGTCTATGGCTACACCTTC. The whole variable domain, filled in from reference TRBV7-2 and TRBJ1-2, reads GAGVSQSPSNKVTEKGKDVELRCDPISGHTALYWYRQSLGQGLEFLIYFQGNSAPDKSGLPSDRFSAERTGGSVSTLTIQRTQQEDSAVYLCASSSQGVYGYTFGSGTRLTVV.